This TCR beta chain was identified during a study of monozygotic twins with inflammatory bowel disease. Study outcomes and limitations: Added variability in patient repertoires may stem from differing immunosuppressive treatments. It was in IBD patients that TCRbeta diversity (inverse Simpson) was lower than in healthy co-twins. The results supported no single strong signal or clonotype associated with IBD. No separation of different T cell subtypes was possible.

Germline V gene data show CDR1 as MNHEY and CDR2 as SMNVEV (reference sequence). The CDR3 loop spans 16 amino acids. Following a re-call of the 5' RACE reads, TCRdb has one entry per CDR3 protein and lacks DNA. The sample data list 330,000 or so distinct CDR3 sequences. Regarding this clonotype: Its antigen is still unknown.

This chain uses TRBV27 with TRBJ2-1; there is no DNA to check the TCRdb D call of TRBD1. The sequence derives from a human donor with ulcerative colitis or Crohn's disease, or a healthy co-twin of an affected twin (not recorded which). Sequencing was performed on blood. The CDR3 spells CASSSHSQTVYNEQFF.